The sequence of this T cell receptor beta chain was determined in a study of blood T cell repertoires in COVID-19. Study overall: Nucleic acid was either cDNA or gDNA, and it came from T cells, B-cell-depleted T cells, or PBMCs.

Profiled with immunoSEQ multiplex PCR; TCRdb holds only in-frame clones, not every one. The table shows roughly 100,000 clones, with approximately 90% occurring only once. Material: peripheral blood. The clonotype originates from a woman of 80 years or more in a cohort sampled during active COVID-19.

The CDR3 sequence: CASSLTSGRPTYEQYF. CDR3 DNA: TGTGCCAGCAGCTTAACCAGCGGGAGACCCACCTACGAGCAGTACTTC. This chain uses TRBV7-2 with TRBJ2-7; 8 positions match TRBD2. The germline gives CDR1 SGHTA, CDR2 FQGNSA. Losses at the gene ends were 2 bases for V and 2 bases for J; bases not matched to a gene: 8. The CDR3 contains 16 residues.